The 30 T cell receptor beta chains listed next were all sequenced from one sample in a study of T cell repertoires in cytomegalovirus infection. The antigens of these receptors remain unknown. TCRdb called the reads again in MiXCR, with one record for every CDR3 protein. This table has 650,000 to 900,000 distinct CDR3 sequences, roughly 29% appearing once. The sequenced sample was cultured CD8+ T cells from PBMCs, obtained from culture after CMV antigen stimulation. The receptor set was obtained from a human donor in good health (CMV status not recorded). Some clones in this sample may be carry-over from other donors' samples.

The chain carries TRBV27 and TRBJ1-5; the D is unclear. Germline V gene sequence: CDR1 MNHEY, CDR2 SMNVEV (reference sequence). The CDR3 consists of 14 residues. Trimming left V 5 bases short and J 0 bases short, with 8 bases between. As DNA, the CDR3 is TGTGCCAGCAGTGACCAATATAGCAATCAGCCCCAGCATTTT. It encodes CASSDQYSNQPQHF.

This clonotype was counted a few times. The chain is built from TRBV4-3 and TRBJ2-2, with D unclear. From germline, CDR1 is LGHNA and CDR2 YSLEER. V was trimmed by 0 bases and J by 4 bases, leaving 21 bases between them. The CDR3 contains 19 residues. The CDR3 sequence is CASSQDQPQWASATGELFF. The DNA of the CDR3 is TGCGCCAGCAGCCAAGATCAGCCCCAGTGGGCGTCGGCCACCGGGGAGCTGTTTTTT.

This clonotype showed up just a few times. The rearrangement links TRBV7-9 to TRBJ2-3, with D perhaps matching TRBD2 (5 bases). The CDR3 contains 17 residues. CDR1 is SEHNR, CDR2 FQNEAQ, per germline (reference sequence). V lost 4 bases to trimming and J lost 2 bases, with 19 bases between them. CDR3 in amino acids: CASSSPIDGLNTDTQYF. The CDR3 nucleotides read TGTGCCAGCAGCTCCCCTATTGACGGACTCAACACAGATACGCAGTATTTT.

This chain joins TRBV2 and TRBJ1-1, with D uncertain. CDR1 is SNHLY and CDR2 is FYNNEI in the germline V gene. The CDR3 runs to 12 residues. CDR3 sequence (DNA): TGTGCGGATGTGGCCGGGAGCACTGAAGCTTTCTTT. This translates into CADVAGSTEAFF.

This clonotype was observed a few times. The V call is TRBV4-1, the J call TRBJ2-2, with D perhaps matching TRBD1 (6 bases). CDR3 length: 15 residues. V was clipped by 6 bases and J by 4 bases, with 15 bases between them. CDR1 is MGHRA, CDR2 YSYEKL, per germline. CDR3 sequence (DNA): TGCGCCAGCAGATACCGGGACACCCCCACCGGGGAGCTGTTTTTT. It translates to CASRYRDTPTGELFF.

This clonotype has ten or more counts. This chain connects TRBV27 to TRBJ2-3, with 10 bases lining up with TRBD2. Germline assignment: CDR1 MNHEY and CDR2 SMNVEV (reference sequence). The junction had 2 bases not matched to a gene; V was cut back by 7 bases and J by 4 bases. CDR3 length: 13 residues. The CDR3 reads CASTSGGADTQYF. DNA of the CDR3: TGTGCCAGCACTAGCGGGGGCGCAGATACGCAGTATTTT.

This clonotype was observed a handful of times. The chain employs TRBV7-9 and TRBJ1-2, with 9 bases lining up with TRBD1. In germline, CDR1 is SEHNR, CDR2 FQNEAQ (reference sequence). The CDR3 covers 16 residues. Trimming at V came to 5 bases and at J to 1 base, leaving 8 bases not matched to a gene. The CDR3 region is CASSPIMGQGNYGYTF. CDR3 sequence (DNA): TGTGCCAGCAGCCCGATAATGGGACAGGGTAACTATGGCTACACCTTC.

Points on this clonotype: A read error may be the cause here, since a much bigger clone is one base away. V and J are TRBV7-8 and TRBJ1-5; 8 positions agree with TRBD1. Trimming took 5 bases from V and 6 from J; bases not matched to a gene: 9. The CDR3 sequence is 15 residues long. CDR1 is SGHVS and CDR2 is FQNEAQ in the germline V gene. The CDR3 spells CASSTRTGSTQPQHF. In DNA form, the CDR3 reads TGTGCCAGCAGCACCCGGACAGGGAGTACTCAGCCCCAGCATTTT.

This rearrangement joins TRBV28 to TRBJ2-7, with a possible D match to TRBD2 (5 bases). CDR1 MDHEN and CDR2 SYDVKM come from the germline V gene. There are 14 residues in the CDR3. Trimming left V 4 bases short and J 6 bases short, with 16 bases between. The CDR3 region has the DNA TGTGCCAGCAGTTCCAGTACTAGGGCAGGCGAGCAGTACGTC. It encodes CASSSSTRAGEQYV.

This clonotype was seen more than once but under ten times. The CDR3 coding sequence is TGTGCCAGCAGTTTTGCGACTGCCCCCCTTAGGGATGAGCAGTTCTTC. It yields the protein CASSFATAPLRDEQFF. This sequence joins TRBV28 and TRBJ2-1; D is ambiguous. The CDR3 is 16 amino acids. Per germline, CDR1 MDHEN and CDR2 SYDVKM. V was trimmed by 3 bases and J by 8 bases, leaving 20 bases between them.

The CDR3 here is CASSDDGGTFF. The CDR3 DNA is TGTGCCAGCAGTGATGATGGGGGCACGTTCTTC. The chain employs TRBV25-1 and TRBJ2-1; the D gene is possibly TRBD1 (6 bases). Trimming took off 3 bases at V and 15 bases at J, with 12 bases between the two ends. Germline CDR1 and CDR2: MGHDK and SYGVNS. The CDR3 covers 11 residues.

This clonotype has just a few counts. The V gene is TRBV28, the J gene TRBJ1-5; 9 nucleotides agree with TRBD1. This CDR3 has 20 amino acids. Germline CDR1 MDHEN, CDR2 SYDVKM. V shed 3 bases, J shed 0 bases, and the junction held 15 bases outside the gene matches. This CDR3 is CASSFPVTGQGANSNQPQHF. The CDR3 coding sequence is TGTGCCAGCAGTTTCCCGGTCACGGGACAGGGCGCCAATAGCAATCAGCCCCAGCATTTT.

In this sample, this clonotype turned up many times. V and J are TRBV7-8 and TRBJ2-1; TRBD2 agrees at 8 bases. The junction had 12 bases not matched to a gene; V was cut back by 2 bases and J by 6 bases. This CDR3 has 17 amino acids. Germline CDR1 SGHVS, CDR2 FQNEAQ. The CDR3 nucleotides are TGTGCCAGCAGCTTACCAGCGGGGGCTTCCGGGGTCAATGAGCAGTTCTTC. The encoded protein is CASSLPAGASGVNEQFF. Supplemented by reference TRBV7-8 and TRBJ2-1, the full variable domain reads GAGVSQSPRYKVAKRGQDVALRCDPISGHVSLFWYQQALGQGPEFLTYFQNEAQLDKSGLPSDRFFAERPEGSVSTLKIQRTQQEDSAVYLCASSLPAGASGVNEQFFGPGTRLTVL.

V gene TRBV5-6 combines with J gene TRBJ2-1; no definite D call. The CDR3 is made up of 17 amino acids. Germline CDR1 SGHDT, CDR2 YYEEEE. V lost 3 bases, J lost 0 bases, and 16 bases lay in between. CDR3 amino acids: CASSWGFGQLSYNEQFF. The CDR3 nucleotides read TGTGCCAGCAGCTGGGGTTTTGGTCAGCTCTCCTACAATGAGCAGTTCTTC.

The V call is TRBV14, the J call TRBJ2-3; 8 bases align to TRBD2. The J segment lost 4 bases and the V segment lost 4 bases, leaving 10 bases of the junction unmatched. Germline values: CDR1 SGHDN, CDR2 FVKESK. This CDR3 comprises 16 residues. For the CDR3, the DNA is TGTGCCAGCAGCCGCCTAGGACTAGCTGGGGCAGATACGCAGTATTTT. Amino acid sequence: CASSRLGLAGADTQYF.

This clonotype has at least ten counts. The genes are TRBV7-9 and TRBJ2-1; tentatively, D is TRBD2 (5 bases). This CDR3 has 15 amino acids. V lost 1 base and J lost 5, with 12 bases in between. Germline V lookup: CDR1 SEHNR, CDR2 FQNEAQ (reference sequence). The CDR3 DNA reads TGTGCCAGCAGCTTAGTAGGCGACTATAACAATGAGCAGTTCTTC. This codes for CASSLVGDYNNEQFF.

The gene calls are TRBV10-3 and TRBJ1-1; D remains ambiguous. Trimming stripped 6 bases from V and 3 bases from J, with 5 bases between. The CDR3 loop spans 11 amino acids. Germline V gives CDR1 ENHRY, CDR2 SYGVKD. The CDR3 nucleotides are TGTGCCATCAGGAGGGACACTGAAGCTTTCTTT. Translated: CAIRRDTEAFF.

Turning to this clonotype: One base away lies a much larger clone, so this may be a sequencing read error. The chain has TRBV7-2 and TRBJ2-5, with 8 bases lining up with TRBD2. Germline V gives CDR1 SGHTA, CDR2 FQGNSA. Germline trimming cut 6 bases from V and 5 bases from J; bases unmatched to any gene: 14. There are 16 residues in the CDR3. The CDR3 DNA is TGTGCCAGCAGTAAGGGACTAGTGGGGGGTTGGGAGACCCAGTACTTC. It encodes CASSKGLVGGWETQYF.

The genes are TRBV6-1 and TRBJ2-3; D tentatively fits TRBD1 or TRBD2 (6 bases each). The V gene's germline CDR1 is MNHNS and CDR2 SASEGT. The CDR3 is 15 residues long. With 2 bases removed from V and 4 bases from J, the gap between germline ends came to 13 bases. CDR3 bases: TGTGCCAGCAGTGAACTTGGGGGGCTGGCAGATACGCAGTATTTT. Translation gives CASSELGGLADTQYF.

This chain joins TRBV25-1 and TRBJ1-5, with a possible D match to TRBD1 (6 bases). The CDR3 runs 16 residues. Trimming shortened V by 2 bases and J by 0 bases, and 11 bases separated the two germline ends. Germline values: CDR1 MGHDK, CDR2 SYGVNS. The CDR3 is CASSERDTTSNQPQHF. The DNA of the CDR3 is TGTGCCAGCAGTGAACGGGACACGACTAGCAATCAGCCCCAGCATTTT.

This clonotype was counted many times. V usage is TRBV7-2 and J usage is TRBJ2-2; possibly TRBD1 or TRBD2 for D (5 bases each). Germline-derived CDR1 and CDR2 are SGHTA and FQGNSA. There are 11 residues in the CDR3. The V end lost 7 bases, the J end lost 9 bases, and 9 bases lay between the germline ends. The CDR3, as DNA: TGTGCCAGCAAAGGGACCCGGGAGCTGTTTTTT. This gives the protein CASKGTRELFF.

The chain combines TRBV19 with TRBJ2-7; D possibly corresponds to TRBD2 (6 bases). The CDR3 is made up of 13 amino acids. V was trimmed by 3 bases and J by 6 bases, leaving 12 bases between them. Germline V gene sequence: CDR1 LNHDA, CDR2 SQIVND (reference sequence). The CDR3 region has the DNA TGTGCCAGTAGTATGGGACTTACCATCGAGCAGTACTTC. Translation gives CASSMGLTIEQYF.

The CDR3 spells CSARDDEGLADTQYF. The CDR3 nucleotides read TGCAGTGCTAGAGATGACGAGGGGCTGGCAGATACGCAGTATTTT. The gene calls are TRBV20-1 and TRBJ2-3; D assignment may be TRBD1 or TRBD2 (5 bases each). Germline V CDR1 and CDR2: DFQATT, SNEGSKA (reference sequence). With 0 bases removed from V and 4 bases from J, the gap between germline ends came to 14 bases. CDR3 length: 15 residues.

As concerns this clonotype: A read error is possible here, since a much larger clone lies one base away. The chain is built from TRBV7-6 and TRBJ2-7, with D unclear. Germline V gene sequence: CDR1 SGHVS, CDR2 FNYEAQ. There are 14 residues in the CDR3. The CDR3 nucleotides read TGTGTCAGCAGCAGGAGTAAACCCCCCTACGAGCAGTACTTC. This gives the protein CVSSRSKPPYEQYF.

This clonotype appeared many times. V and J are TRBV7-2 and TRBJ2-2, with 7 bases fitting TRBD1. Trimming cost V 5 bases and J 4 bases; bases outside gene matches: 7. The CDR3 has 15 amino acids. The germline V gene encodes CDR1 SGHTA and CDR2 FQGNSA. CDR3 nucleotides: TGTGCCAGCAGCGTCTCTGCAGGGGGCACCGGGGAGCTGTTTTTT. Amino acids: CASSVSAGGTGELFF.

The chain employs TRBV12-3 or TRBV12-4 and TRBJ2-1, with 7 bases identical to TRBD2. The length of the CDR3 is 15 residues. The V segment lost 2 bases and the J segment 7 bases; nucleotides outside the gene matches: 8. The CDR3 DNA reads TGTGCCAGCAGTTTACGGGGACTATATTATAATGAGCAGTTCTTC. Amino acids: CASSLRGLYYNEQFF.

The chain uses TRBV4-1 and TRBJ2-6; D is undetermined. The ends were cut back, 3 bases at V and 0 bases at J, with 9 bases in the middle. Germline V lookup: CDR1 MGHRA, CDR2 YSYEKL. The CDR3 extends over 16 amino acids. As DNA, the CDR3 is TGCGCCAGCAGCCATTCCCGGAGCTCTGGGGCCAACGTCCTGACTTTC. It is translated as CASSHSRSSGANVLTF.

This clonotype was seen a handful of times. The CDR3 nucleotides read TGTGCCAGCAGTTACATGGGGGCAGATAATGAGCAGTTCTTC. Its protein is CASSYMGADNEQFF. V and J are TRBV6-2 or TRBV6-3 and TRBJ2-1, with a tentative D call TRBD1 (6 bases). Germline CDR1 reads MNHEY; CDR2 reads SVGEGT. The V end was cut by 2 bases, the J end by 7 bases, with 12 bases between. CDR3 length equals 14 residues.

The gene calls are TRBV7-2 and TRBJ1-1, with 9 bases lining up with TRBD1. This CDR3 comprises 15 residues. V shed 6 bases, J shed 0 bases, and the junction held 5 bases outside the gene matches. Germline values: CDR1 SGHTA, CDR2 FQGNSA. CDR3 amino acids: CASRADRGLNTEAFF. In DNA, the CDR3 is TGTGCCAGCAGAGCGGACAGGGGACTGAACACTGAAGCTTTCTTT.

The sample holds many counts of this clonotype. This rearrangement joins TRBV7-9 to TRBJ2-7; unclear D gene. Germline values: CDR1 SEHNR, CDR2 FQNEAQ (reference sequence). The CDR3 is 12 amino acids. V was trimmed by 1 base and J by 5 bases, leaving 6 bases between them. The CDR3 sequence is CASSLGSHEQYV. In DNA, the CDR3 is TGTGCCAGCAGCTTAGGCAGCCACGAGCAGTACGTC.